These 2 T cell receptor beta chains came from one sample sequenced in a study of a mutant IDH1 vaccine in newly diagnosed glioma. These receptors are not linked to any known antigen. Libraries were prepared by immunoSEQ multiplex PCR; TCRdb keeps only in-frame clonotypes and omits some of them. Of over 55,000 clones listed, about 81% are singletons. The time point: week 23, last vaccination. Doses consisted of 300 ug of mutant IDH1 20-mer peptide each, paired with topical imiquimod. This specimen was PBMCs, taken from a glioma patient whose treatment included an IDH1 peptide vaccine. The origin of the receptors is a woman aged 40 to 50 with glioma. Some clones in this sample may be carry-over from other donors' samples.

This chain uses TRBV2 with TRBJ2-3, with D hard to call. V lost 7 bases and J lost 0, with 11 bases in between. The CDR3 has 14 amino acids. The germline gives CDR1 SNHLY, CDR2 FYNNEI. CDR3 loop: CASTFLSSTDTQYF. In nucleotides, the CDR3 is TGTGCCAGCACTTTCCTCTCTAGCACAGATACGCAGTATTTT.

This clone was seen only a few times. The chain recombines TRBV6-6 with TRBJ1-1; D may be TRBD1 (6 bases). The V end lost 0 bases, the J end lost 3 bases, and 8 bases lay between the germline ends. Germline V gene data show CDR1 as MNHNY and CDR2 as SVGAGI (reference sequence). The CDR3 runs 14 residues. The CDR3 region has the DNA TGTGCCAGCAGTTACTCTGAGGGGGACACTGAAGCTTTCTTT. Protein product: CASSYSEGDTEAFF.